Below, 31 T cell receptor beta chains from the same sample are listed, as sequenced in a study of shared clonotypes between healthy human individuals (dated by TCRdb to 2020 to 2022). The library was produced with the immunoSEQ multiplex PCR assay. The source is immuneACCESS, and TCRdb retained only in-frame sequences with V and J called. Part of the clones is not carried over; for the studies checked, unresolved V genes explain less than half of this, and the remainder is unexplained. This sample is represented by hundreds of thousands of clones; almost 97% of them were singletons. Of the sample, 0.05% to 0.07% is held by the ten largest clones. The sequenced material came from naive CD4+ T cells sorted from blood. The intended sense of this specimen's cell subset or site label: CD45RA+ positively selected. These receptor sequences come from a woman aged 25-40 years in good health.

The chain links TRBV28 to TRBJ1-4; D gene unclear. With 8 bases removed from V and 3 bases from J, the gap between germline ends came to 10 bases. The CDR3 has 13 amino acids. Per the germline V gene, CDR1 is MDHEN and CDR2 is SYDVKM. The CDR3 is CASCVWANEKLFF. CDR3 DNA sequence: TGTGCCAGCTGTGTCTGGGCTAATGAAAAACTGTTTTTT.

The J gene is TRBJ2-7, the V gene TRBV6-5, with 8 positions matching TRBD2. V shed 4 bases, J shed 5 bases, and the junction held 13 bases outside the gene matches. Germline V gives CDR1 MNHEY, CDR2 SVGAGI. The CDR3 spans 16 residues. CDR3 DNA sequence: TGTGCCAGCAGTTCCTACCTACAGGGACTAGTGGACGAGCAGTACTTC. Its translation: CASSSYLQGLVDEQYF.

The chain links TRBV19 to TRBJ1-6; D not certain. Per germline, CDR1 LNHDA and CDR2 SQIVND (reference sequence). The CDR3 spans 15 residues. V lost 7 bases, J lost 4 bases, and 14 bases lay in between. The CDR3 coding sequence is TGTGCCAGTATCCCTGCGCAAGGATATAATTCACCCCTCCACTTT. It encodes CASIPAQGYNSPLHF.

The chain couples TRBV9 to TRBJ2-2, with 9 bases matching TRBD2. Germline CDR1 reads SGDLS; CDR2 reads YYNGEE. Germline trimming cut 4 bases from V and 3 bases from J; bases unmatched to any gene: 4. This CDR3 region has 15 residues. The CDR3 DNA is TGTGCCAGCAGCACGACTAGCGGAGACACCGGGGAGCTGTTTTTT. Its protein is CASSTTSGDTGELFF.

This chain joins TRBV21-1 and TRBJ2-1; whether TRBD2, the table's D call, matches the DNA was not checked. TRBV21-1 is labeled a pseudogene. CDR3 length equals 16 residues. For the CDR3, the DNA is TGTGCCAGCAGCGGTCGACTAGCGGGAGATAACAATGAGCAGTTCTTC. This encodes CASSGRLAGDNNEQFF.

V usage is TRBV19 and J usage is TRBJ1-1; 9 bases fit TRBD1. CDR3 size: 15 residues. The junction had 9 bases not matched to a gene; V was cut back by 6 bases and J by 4 bases. From germline, CDR1 is LNHDA and CDR2 SQIVND (reference sequence). CDR3 sequence: CASSWTGVGSTEAFF. The CDR3 region has the DNA TGTGCCAGTAGCTGGACAGGGGTCGGTAGCACTGAAGCTTTCTTT.

CDR3 protein: CASSQYRSRDYEQYF. CDR3 coding DNA: TGTGCCAGCAGTCAGTACAGGTCTCGTGACTACGAGCAGTACTTC. The chain couples TRBV28 to TRBJ2-7; D is possibly TRBD1 (5 bases). Germline-derived CDR1 and CDR2 are MDHEN and SYDVKM. CDR3 length: 15 amino acids. V lost 5 bases to trimming and J lost 3 bases, with 17 bases between them.

The chain combines TRBV28 with TRBJ1-5, with TRBD1 as a possible D gene (5 bases). The germline CDR1 and CDR2 sequences are MDHEN and SYDVKM. Trimming removed 5 bases from V and 3 bases from J, with 20 bases in between. The CDR3 spans 17 residues. The CDR3 loop reads CASSARSWTRNNQPQHF. The CDR3 region has the DNA TGTGCCAGCAGTGCGCGCTCATGGACACGGAACAATCAGCCCCAGCATTTT.

The genes are TRBV2 and TRBJ2-7; 8 bases map to TRBD2. Germline V CDR1 and CDR2: SNHLY, FYNNEI. The CDR3 extends over 12 amino acids. The junction had 1 base not matched to a gene; V was cut back by 6 bases and J by 3 bases. The CDR3 protein is CASRREVYEQYF. The CDR3, as DNA: TGTGCCAGCAGGCGGGAGGTCTACGAGCAGTACTTC.

The gene calls are TRBV27 and TRBJ2-7; D possibly corresponds to TRBD2 (6 bases). CDR1 and CDR2 (germline): MNHEY, SMNVEV (reference sequence). The CDR3 loop spans 13 amino acids. V dropped 6 bases and J dropped 8 bases, with 17 bases sitting between them. CDR3 loop: CASRLDAGQKQYF. The CDR3 DNA is TGTGCCAGCAGGCTGGACGCGGGGCAGAAGCAGTACTTC.

The gene calls are TRBV4-1 and TRBJ2-1; D uncertain. Deletions cut 1 base from V and 5 bases from J, with 6 bases between. Germline V gene data show CDR1 as MGHRA and CDR2 as YSYEKL. The CDR3 has 13 residues. The CDR3 spells CASSQVTDNEQFF. The CDR3 region has the DNA TGCGCCAGCAGCCAAGTGACCGACAATGAGCAGTTCTTC.

The chain's CDR3 is CASSRGLPPYEQYF. CDR3 coding DNA: TGTGCCAGCAGCCGAGGTCTACCCCCCTACGAGCAGTACTTC. The chain recombines TRBV14 with TRBJ2-7; D is uncertain. Germline V CDR1 and CDR2: SGHDN, FVKESK. V was clipped by 4 bases and J by 2 bases, with 12 bases between them. This CDR3 is 14 amino acids long.

The chain has TRBV11-2 and TRBJ1-2; 7 nucleotides line up with TRBD1. The CDR3 extends over 17 amino acids. CDR1 is SGHAT, CDR2 FQNNGV, per germline. V lost 4 bases, J lost 0 bases, and 11 bases stayed unmatched. DNA of the CDR3: TGTGCCAGCAGCTCTCTCGCACAGGGGAGGGCTAACTATGGCTACACCTTC. This codes for CASSSLAQGRANYGYTF.

This clone appeared a single time. This chain joins TRBV10-3 and TRBJ2-5, with 7 bases lining up with TRBD2. This CDR3 comprises 15 residues. V lost 2 bases, J lost 1 base, and 4 bases stayed unmatched. Germline CDR1 reads ENHRY; CDR2 reads SYGVKD. The CDR3 region is CAISERLAAQETQYF. The CDR3 DNA sequence: TGTGCCATCAGTGAGCGGCTAGCGGCCCAAGAGACCCAGTACTTC.

J is TRBJ2-5 and V is TRBV6-5, with a tentative D call TRBD2 (6 bases). TRBJ2-7 matches the DNA end more closely, so the J call is doubtful. CDR3 size: 13 residues. Germline V CDR1 and CDR2: MNHEY, SVGAGI. The CDR3: CASRGTAGYEQYF. In nucleotides, the CDR3 is TGTGCCAGCAGAGGAACAGCGGGCTACGAGCAGTACTTC.

V gene TRBV11-2 combines with J gene TRBJ2-7; D is possibly TRBD2 (6 bases). Germline CDR1 reads SGHAT; CDR2 reads FQNNGV. The ends were cut back, 4 bases at V and 1 base at J, with 17 bases in the middle. The CDR3 runs to 16 residues. CDR3 nucleotides: TGTGCCAGCAGCTCGGGTCGGGGGACGGCATCCTACGAGCAGTACTTC. Its protein product is CASSSGRGTASYEQYF.

CDR3 in amino acids: CASSLYRDRGFEQYF. The CDR3 DNA sequence: TGTGCCAGCAGTTTATACCGGGACAGGGGCTTCGAGCAGTACTTC. The chain recombines TRBV6-5 with TRBJ2-7; 10 positions agree with TRBD1. The germline V gene has CDR1 MNHEY and CDR2 SVGAGI. Trimming took 4 bases from V and 6 from J; bases not matched to a gene: 9. CDR3 size: 15 residues.

This rearrangement joins TRBV6-5 to TRBJ1-4; 8 positions match TRBD1. Germline V gene data show CDR1 as MNHEY and CDR2 as SVGAGI. Trimming cost V 5 bases and J 7 bases; bases outside gene matches: 9. The CDR3 has 15 residues. The CDR3 loop reads CASSGRTGRSEKLFF. CDR3 in DNA: TGTGCCAGCAGTGGCCGGACAGGGAGGTCTGAAAAACTGTTTTTT.

This sequence joins TRBV6-5 and TRBJ1-5; tentative D call: TRBD1 (5 bases). CDR3 size: 15 residues. Per germline, CDR1 MNHEY and CDR2 SVGAGI. V dropped 6 bases and J dropped 0 bases, with 12 bases sitting between them. In DNA form, the CDR3 reads TGTGCCAGCAGGCGGGGGATGTATAGCAATCAGCCCCAGCATTTT. Its translation: CASRRGMYSNQPQHF.

J is TRBJ2-7 and V is TRBV10-1; D gene ambiguous. V was pared by 0 bases and J by 5 bases, with 11 bases between. Looked up from germline, CDR1 is WNHNN and CDR2 is SYGVQD (reference sequence). CDR3 length: 14 amino acids. The CDR3 loop is CASSESPGHHEQYF. DNA of the CDR3: TGCGCCAGCAGTGAGTCGCCGGGCCACCACGAGCAGTACTTC.

J is TRBJ2-2 and V is TRBV28, with 8 bases matching TRBD2. From germline, CDR1 is MDHEN and CDR2 SYDVKM. Trimming took 8 bases from V and 4 from J; bases not matched to a gene: 9. The CDR3 is 15 residues long. CDR3 protein: CASSLGTRVTGELFF. As DNA, the CDR3 is TGTGCCAGCTCCCTGGGGACTAGAGTCACCGGGGAGCTGTTTTTT.

V is TRBV5-1 and J is TRBJ1-1, with TRBD1 identical over 8 bases. Per germline, CDR1 SGHRS and CDR2 YFSETQ. The CDR3 length is 15 residues. V gave up 0 bases and J gave up 6 bases; unmatched junction bases: 7. CDR3 region: CASSLGRQGPAEAFF. Here the CDR3 DNA reads TGCGCCAGCAGCTTGGGGAGACAGGGGCCCGCTGAAGCTTTCTTT.

V is TRBV5-4 and J is TRBJ2-7; the match to TRBD2 covers 11 bases. Germline loops: CDR1 SGHNT, CDR2 YYREEE (reference sequence). Trimming cost V 1 base and J 6 bases; bases outside gene matches: 12. The CDR3 sequence is 17 residues long. CDR3 DNA sequence: TGTGCCAGCAGCTTGCCGCTAGCGGGAGGTTTATGGGGCGAGCAGTACTTC. This translates into CASSLPLAGGLWGEQYF.

The V and J genes are TRBV5-8 and TRBJ2-5; TRBD2 matches at 12 bases. Germline V lookup: CDR1 SGHTS, CDR2 YDEGEE. CDR3 length: 17 residues. V trimming: 0 bases; J trimming: 2 bases; junction bases outside the gene matches: 5. This CDR3 is CASSLERGLAGQETQYF. CDR3 bases: TGTGCCAGCAGCTTGGAGAGAGGACTAGCGGGACAAGAGACCCAGTACTTC.

CDR3 sequence (DNA): TGTGCCAGCAGTTTCGTGGCCCACAATGAGCAGTTCTTC. Amino acid sequence: CASSFVAHNEQFF. The V call is TRBV28, the J call TRBJ2-1; the D is unclear. This CDR3 is built from 13 residues. Germline V CDR1 and CDR2: MDHEN, SYDVKM. Trimming took off 3 bases at V and 5 bases at J, with 8 bases between the two ends.

The chain couples TRBV27 to TRBJ2-7; 9 positions agree with TRBD1. CDR3 length: 13 amino acids. Per germline, CDR1 MNHEY and CDR2 SMNVEV (reference sequence). With 6 bases clipped from V and 6 bases from J, the junction kept 6 bases outside the gene matches. The CDR3 loop is CASSPGTGLEQYF. The CDR3 nucleotides read TGTGCCAGCAGCCCTGGGACAGGGCTCGAGCAGTACTTC.

The chain carries TRBV5-1 and TRBJ1-1; D is unresolved. The CDR3 covers 13 residues. CDR1 is SGHRS, CDR2 YFSETQ, per germline. V was clipped by 0 bases and J by 3 bases, with 6 bases between them. The CDR3 is CASSLDGHTEAFF. The CDR3 DNA follows: TGCGCCAGCAGCTTGGATGGGCACACTGAAGCTTTCTTT.

This chain uses TRBV5-1 with TRBJ2-3; 9 nucleotides align to TRBD2. CDR1 SGHRS and CDR2 YFSETQ come from the germline V gene. The CDR3 runs to 18 residues. The V and J ends lost 0 bases and 0 bases, in that order; junction bases with no gene match: 8. CDR3: CASSLDGLAGSSTDTQYF. In nucleotides, the CDR3 is TGCGCCAGCAGCTTGGATGGTCTAGCGGGAAGCAGCACAGATACGCAGTATTTT.

This sequence joins TRBV28 and TRBJ2-7; 11 positions agree with TRBD1. This CDR3 contains 16 residues. The V gene's germline CDR1 is MDHEN and CDR2 SYDVKM. Trimming at V came to 7 bases and at J to 4 bases, leaving 12 bases not matched to a gene. CDR3 sequence: CASNPSGTGGFYEQYF. CDR3 coding DNA: TGTGCCAGCAACCCAAGCGGGACAGGGGGATTTTACGAGCAGTACTTC.

The chain joins TRBV15 to TRBJ1-6, with D tentatively TRBD1 (5 bases). The germline CDR1 and CDR2 sequences are LNHNV and YYDKDF (reference sequence). With 4 bases removed from V and 9 bases from J, the gap between germline ends came to 7 bases. This CDR3 has 12 amino acids. The CDR3 sequence is CATSTGISPLHF. As DNA, the CDR3 is TGTGCCACCAGCACAGGGATTTCACCCCTCCACTTT.

CDR3 sequence: CASSSTGSGANVLTF. CDR3 in DNA: TGTGCCAGCAGTTCGACAGGCTCTGGGGCCAACGTCCTGACTTTC. This chain connects TRBV6-5 to TRBJ2-6, with D perhaps matching TRBD1 (6 bases). The germline V gene encodes CDR1 MNHEY and CDR2 SVGAGI. The CDR3 is made up of 15 amino acids. Trimming removed 4 bases at V and 0 bases at J, with 7 bases between.